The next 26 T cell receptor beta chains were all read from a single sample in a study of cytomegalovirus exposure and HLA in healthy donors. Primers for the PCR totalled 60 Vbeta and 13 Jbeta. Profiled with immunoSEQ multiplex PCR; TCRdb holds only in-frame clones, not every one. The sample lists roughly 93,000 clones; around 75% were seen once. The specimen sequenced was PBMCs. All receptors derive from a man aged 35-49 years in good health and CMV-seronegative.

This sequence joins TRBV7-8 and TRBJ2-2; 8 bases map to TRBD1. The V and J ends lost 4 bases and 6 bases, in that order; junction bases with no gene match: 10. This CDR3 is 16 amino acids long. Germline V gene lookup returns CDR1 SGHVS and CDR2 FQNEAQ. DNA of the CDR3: TGTGCCAGCAGCTGGGATGAGACAGGGGTGGCCGGGGAGCTGTTTTTT. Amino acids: CASSWDETGVAGELFF.

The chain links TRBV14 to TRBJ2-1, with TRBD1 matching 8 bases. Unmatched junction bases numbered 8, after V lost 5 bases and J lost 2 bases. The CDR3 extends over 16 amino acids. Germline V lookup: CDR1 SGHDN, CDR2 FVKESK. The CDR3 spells CASSEQGVFTYNEQFF. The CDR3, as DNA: TGTGCCAGCAGCGAACAGGGGGTCTTCACCTACAATGAGCAGTTCTTC.

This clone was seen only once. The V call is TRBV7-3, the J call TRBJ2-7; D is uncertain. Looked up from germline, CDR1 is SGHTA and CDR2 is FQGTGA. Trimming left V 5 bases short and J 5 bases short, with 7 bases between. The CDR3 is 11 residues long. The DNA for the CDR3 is TGTGCCAGCAGCCCCCGGGACGAGCAGTACTTC. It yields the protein CASSPRDEQYF. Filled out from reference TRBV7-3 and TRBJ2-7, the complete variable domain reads GAGVSQTPSNKVTEKGKYVELRCDPISGHTALYWYRQSLGQGPEFLIYFQGTGAADDSGLPNDRFFAVRPEGSVSTLKIQRTERGDSAVYLCASSPRDEQYFGPGTRLTVT.

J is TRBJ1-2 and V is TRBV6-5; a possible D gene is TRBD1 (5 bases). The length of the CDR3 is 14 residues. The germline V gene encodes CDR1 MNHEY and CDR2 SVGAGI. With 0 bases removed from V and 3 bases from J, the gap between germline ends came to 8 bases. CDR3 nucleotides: TGTGCCAGCAGTTACTCGAGACAGCACTATGGCTACACCTTC. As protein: CASSYSRQHYGYTF.

DNA for the CDR3: TGTGCCAGCGGTCGGGACAGGTCAACCTACGAGCAGTACTTC. This gives the protein CASGRDRSTYEQYF. V and J are TRBV7-2 and TRBJ2-7; TRBD1 matches at 8 bases. This CDR3 has 14 amino acids. Germline V gene data show CDR1 as SGHTA and CDR2 as FQGNSA. The ends lost 8 bases at V and 2 bases at J; junction bases unmatched: 8.

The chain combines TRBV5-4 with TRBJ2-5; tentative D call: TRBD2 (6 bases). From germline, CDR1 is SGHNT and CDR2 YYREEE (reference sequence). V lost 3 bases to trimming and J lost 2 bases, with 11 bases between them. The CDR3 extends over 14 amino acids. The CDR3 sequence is CASSSGGAQETQYF. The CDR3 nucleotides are TGTGCCAGCAGCTCGGGCGGGGCGCAAGAGACCCAGTACTTC. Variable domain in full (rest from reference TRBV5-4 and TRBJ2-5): ETGVTQSPTHLIKTRGQQVTLRCSSQSGHNTVSWYQQALGQGPQFIFQYYREEENGRGNFPPRFSGLQFPNYSSELNVNALELDDSALYLCASSSGGAQETQYFGPGTRLLVL.

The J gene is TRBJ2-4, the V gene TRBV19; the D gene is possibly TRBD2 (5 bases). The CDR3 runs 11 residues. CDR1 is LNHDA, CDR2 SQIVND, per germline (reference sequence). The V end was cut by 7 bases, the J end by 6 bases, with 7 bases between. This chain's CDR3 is CASTLANIQYF. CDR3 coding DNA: TGTGCCAGTACCCTAGCAAACATTCAGTACTTC.

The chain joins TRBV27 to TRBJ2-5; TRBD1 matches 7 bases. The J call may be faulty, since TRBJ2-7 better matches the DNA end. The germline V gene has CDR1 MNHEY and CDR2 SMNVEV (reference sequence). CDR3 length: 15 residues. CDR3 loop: CASSYRGQGYYEQYF. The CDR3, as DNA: TGTGCCAGCAGTTACAGGGGCCAGGGGTATTACGAGCAGTACTTC.

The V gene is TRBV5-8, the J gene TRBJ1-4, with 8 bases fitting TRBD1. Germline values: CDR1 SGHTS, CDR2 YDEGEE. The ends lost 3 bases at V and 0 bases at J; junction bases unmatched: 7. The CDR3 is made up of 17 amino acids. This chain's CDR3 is CASSSGTGAATNEKLFF. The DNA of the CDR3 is TGTGCCAGCAGCTCCGGGACAGGTGCCGCAACTAATGAAAAACTGTTTTTT.

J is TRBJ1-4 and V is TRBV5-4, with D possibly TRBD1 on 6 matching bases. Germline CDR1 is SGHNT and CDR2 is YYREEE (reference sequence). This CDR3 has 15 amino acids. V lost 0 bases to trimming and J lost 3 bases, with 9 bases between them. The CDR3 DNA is TGTGCCAGCAGCTTGGAACAGGGTTCTAATGAAAAACTGTTTTTT. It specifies CASSLEQGSNEKLFF.

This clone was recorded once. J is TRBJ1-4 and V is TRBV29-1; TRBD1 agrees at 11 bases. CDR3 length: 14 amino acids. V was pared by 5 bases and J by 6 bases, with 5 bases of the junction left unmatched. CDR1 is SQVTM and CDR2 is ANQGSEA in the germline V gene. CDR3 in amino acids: CSVFRGQGDEKLFF. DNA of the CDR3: TGCAGCGTTTTCCGGGGACAGGGGGATGAAAAACTGTTTTTT. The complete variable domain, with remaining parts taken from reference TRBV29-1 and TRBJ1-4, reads SAVISQKPSRDICQRGTSLTIQCQVDSQVTMMFWYRQQPGQSLTLIATANQGSEATYESGFVIDKFPISRPNLTFSTLTVSNMSPEDSSIYLCSVFRGQGDEKLFFGSGTQLSVL.

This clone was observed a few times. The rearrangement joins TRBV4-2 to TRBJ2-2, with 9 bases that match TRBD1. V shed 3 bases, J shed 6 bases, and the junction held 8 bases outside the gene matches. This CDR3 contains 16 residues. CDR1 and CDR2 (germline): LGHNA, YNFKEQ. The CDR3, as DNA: TGTGCCAGCAGCCAGGGGGGGGACAGGGACCCCGGGGAGCTGTTTTTT. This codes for CASSQGGDRDPGELFF.

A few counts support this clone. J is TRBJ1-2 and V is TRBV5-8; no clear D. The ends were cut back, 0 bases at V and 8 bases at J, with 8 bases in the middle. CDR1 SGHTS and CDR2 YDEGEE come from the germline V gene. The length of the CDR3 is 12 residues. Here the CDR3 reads CASSLGREGYTF. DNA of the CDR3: TGTGCCAGCAGCTTGGGGAGGGAAGGCTACACCTTC.

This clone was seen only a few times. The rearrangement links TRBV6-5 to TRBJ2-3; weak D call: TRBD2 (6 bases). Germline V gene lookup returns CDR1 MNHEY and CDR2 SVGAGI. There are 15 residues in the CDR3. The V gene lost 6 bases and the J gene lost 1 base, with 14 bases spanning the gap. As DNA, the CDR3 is TGTGCCAGCAGGGTATGCGGGACCTGCACAGATACGCAGTATTTT. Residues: CASRVCGTCTDTQYF.

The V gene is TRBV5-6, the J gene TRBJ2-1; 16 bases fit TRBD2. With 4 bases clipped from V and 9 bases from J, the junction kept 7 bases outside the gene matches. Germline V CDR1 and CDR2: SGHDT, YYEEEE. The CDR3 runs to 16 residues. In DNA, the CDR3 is TGTGCCAGCAGCCCGGGACTAGCGGGGGGGCGAGGTGAGCAGTTCTTC. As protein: CASSPGLAGGRGEQFF. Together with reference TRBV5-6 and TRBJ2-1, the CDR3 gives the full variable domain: DAGVTQSPTHLIKTRGQQVTLRCSPKSGHDTVSWYQQALGQGPQFIFQYYEEEERQRGNFPDRFSGHQFPNYSSELNVNALLLGDSALYLCASSPGLAGGRGEQFFGPGTRLTVL.

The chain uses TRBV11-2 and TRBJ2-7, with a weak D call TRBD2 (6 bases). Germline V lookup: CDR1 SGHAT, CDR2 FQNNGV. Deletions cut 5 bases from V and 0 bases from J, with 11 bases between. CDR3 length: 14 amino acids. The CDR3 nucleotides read TGTGCCAGCAGCCAGGGACTGATCTCCTACGAGCAGTACTTC. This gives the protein CASSQGLISYEQYF.

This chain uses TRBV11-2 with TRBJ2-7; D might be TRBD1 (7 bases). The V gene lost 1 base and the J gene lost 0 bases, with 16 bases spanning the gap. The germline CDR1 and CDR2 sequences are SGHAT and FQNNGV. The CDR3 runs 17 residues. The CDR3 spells CASSLGNGGQFSYEQYF. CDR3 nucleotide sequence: TGTGCCAGCAGCTTAGGGAACGGGGGACAGTTCTCCTACGAGCAGTACTTC.

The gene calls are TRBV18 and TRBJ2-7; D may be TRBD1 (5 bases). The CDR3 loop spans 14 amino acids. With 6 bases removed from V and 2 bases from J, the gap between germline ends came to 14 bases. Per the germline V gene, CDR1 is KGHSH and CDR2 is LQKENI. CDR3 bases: TGTGCCAGCTCTGATAGAGACAGACCCTACGAGCAGTACTTC. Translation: CASSDRDRPYEQYF.

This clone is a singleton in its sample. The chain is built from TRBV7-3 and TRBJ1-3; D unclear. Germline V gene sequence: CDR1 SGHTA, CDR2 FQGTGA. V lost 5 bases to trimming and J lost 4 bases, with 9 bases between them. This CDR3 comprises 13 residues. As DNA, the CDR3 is TGTGCCAGCAGCGAGAGTCCGGGAAACACCATATATTTT. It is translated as CASSESPGNTIYF. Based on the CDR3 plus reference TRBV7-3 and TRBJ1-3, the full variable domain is GAGVSQTPSNKVTEKGKYVELRCDPISGHTALYWYRQSLGQGPEFLIYFQGTGAADDSGLPNDRFFAVRPEGSVSTLKIQRTERGDSAVYLCASSESPGNTIYFGEGSWLTVV.

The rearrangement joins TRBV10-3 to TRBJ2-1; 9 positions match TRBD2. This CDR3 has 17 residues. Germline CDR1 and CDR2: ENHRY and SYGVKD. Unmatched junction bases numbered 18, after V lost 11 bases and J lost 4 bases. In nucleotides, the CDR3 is TGTGCCGTCATGAGGGCGGGGGGGCCCATGAGGTACAATGAGCAGTTCTTC. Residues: CAVMRAGGPMRYNEQFF.

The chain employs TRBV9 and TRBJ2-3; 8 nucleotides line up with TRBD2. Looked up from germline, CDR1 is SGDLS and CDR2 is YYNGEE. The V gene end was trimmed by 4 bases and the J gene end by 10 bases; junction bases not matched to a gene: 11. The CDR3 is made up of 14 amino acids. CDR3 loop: CASSLPGGAEAQYF. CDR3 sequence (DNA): TGTGCCAGCAGCTTACCCGGGGGGGCCGAGGCGCAGTATTTT.

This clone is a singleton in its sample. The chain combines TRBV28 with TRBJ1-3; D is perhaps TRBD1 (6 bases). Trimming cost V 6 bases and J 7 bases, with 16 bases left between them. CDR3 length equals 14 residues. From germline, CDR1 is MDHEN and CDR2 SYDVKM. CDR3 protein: CASSEQGLGNTIYF. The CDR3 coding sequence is TGTGCCAGCAGCGAACAGGGTCTAGGGAACACCATATATTTT.

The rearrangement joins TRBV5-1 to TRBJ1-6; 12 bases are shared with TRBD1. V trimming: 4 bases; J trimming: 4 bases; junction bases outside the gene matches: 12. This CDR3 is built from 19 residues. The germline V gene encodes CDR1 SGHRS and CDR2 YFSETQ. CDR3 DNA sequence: TGCGCCAGCAGCGTGGGACAGGGGGCTGATTCCTTTTATAATTCACCCCTCCACTTT. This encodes CASSVGQGADSFYNSPLHF. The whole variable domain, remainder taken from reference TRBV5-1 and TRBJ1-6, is KAGVTQTPRYLIKTRGQQVTLSCSPISGHRSVSWYQQTPGQGLQFLFEYFSETQRNKGNFPGRFSGRQFSNSRSEMNVSTLELGDSALYLCASSVGQGADSFYNSPLHFGNGTRLTVT.

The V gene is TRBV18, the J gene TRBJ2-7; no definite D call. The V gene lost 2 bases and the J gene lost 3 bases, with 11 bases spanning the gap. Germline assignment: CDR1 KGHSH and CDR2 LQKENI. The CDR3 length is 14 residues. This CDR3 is CASSPGARFYEQYF. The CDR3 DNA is TGTGCCAGCTCACCAGGCGCCAGGTTCTACGAGCAGTACTTC.

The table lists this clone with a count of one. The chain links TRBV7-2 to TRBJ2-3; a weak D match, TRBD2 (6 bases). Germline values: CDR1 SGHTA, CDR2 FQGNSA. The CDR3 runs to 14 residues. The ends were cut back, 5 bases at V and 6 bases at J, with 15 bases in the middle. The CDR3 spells CASSLNFAGDTQYF. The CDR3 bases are TGTGCCAGCAGCCTCAACTTTGCGGGGGATACGCAGTATTTT.

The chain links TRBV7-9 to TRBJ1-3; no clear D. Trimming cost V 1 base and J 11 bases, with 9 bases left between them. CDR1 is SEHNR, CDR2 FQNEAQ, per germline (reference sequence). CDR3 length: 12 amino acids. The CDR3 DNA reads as TGTGCCAGCAGCTTAGGACACGCCGCCATATATTTT. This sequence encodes CASSLGHAAIYF.